This T cell receptor beta chain appears in the sequencing data of a study of blood T cell repertoires in COVID-19. Study overall: COVID-19 samples, acute and convalescent, were from the United States, Italy and Spain.

CDR3 length: 16 residues. Trimming at V came to 0 bases and at J to 6 bases, leaving 7 bases not matched to a gene. In the authors' methods: Amplification with reference gene primers provided the estimates of nucleated cell counts. The assay was immunoSEQ multiplex PCR, and TCRdb's table has in-frame clones only and misses some. That table furnishes V, J and clone size, whereas the DNA furnished D and trimming. The sample includes around 260,000 clones, roughly 85% seen only once; the top ten take 3.5% to 5.5%. Specimen: peripheral blood. The clonotype originates from a man in his sixties who had recovered from COVID-19. The J gene is TRBJ2-2, the V gene TRBV23-1, with 7 nucleotides matching TRBD1. TRBV23-1 is an ORF for which the function is uncertain. This CDR3 is CASSQSFGQGAGELFF. CDR3 DNA sequence: TGCGCCAGCAGTCAATCCTTCGGGCAGGGGGCCGGGGAGCTGTTTTTT.